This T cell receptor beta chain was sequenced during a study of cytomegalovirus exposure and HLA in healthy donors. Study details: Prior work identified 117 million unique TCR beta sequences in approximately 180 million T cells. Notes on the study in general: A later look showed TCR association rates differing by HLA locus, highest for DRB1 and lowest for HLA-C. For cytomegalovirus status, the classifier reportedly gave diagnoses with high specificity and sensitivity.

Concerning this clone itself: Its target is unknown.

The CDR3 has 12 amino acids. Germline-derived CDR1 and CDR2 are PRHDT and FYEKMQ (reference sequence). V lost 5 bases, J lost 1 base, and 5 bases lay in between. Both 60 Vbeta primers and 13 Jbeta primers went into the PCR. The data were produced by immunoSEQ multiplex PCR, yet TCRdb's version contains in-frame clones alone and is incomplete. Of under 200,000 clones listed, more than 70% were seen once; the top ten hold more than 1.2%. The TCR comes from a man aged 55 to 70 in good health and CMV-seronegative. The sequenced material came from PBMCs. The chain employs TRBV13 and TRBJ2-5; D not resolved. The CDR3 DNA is TGTGCCAGCAGCCTCCTCCAAGAGACCCAGTACTTC. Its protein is CASSLLQETQYF. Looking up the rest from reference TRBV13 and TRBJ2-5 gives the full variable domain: AAGVIQSPRHLIKEKRETATLKCYPIPRHDTVYWYQQGPGQDPQFLISFYEKMQSDKGSIPDRFSAQQFSDYHSELNMSSLELGDSALYFCASSLLQETQYFGPGTRLLVL.